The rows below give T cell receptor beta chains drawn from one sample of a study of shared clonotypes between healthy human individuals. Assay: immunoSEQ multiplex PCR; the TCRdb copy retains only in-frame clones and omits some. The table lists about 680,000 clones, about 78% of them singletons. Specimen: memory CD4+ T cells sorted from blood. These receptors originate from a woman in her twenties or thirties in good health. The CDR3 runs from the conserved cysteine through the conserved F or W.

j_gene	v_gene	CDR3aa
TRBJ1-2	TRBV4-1	CASSQANRNGSYGYTF
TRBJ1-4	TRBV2	CASRRETEGEKLFF
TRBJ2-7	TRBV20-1	CSARRGYEQYF
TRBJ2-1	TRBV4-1	CASSPRLAGNNEQFF
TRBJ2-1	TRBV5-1	CASSADSFSYNEQFF
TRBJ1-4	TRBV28	CASSLRQGGEKLFF
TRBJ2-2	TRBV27	CATTGTSGTGELFF
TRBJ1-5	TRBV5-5	CASTLGSNQPQHF
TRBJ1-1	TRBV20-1	CSAGGDTEAFF
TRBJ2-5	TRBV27	CASSYQETQYF
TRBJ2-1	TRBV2	CASSETSGSSNAEQFF
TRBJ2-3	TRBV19	CATRTSGSTDTQYF
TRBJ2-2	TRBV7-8	CASRQNTGELFF
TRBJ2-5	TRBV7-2	CASSQGTSQETQYF
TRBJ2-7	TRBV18	CASSPQTSRSYEQYF
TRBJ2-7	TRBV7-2	CASSLATSGRYEQYF
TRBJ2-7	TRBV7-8	CASSLTDGTYEQYF
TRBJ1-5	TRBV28	CASTDSRNQPQHF
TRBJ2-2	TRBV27	CASSLHPDRFIGPHGELFF
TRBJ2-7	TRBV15	CATSRGVVGSYEQYF
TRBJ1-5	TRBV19	CASSPTGGDQPQHF
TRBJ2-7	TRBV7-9	CASSPWTSGRAEDEQYF
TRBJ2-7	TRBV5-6	CASSRAYEQYF
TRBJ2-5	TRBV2	CASSEAASDETQYF
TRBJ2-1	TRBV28	CASSLRTGSYNEQFF
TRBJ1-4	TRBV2	CASYRDRGDEKLFF
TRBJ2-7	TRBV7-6	CASSHKPSGSGVYEQYF
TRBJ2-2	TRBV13	CASSQPGTSGNTGELFF
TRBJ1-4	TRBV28	CASSPTGTGGEKLFF
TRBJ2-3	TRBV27	CASSFLNLAGATDTQYF
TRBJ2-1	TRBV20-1	CSAQPGLEQFF
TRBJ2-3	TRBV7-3	CASSFGGPDTQYF
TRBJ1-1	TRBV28	CASSLSPEAAEAFF
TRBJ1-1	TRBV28	CASSLKAAKAFF
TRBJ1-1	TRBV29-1	CSVDPGGSGTEAFF
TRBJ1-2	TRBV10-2	CASSESGNYGYTF
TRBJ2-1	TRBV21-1	CASSKGSRGLAGGTSGNEQFF
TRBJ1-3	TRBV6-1	CASSDLHQDRVGNTIYF
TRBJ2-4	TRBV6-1	CASSISWELQNIQYF
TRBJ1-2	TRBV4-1	CASSQPGRIYGYTF
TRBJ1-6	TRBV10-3	CAISRDSYNSPLHF
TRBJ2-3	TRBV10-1	CASSALAGSTDTQYF
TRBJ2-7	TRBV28	CASSSPPVYEQYF
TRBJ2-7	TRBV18	CASSSKGAPGMWEQYF
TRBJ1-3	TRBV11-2	CASSFRESGNTIYF
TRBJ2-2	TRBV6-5	CASSYPIAGEIGELFF
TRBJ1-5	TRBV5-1	CASSVEVEQPQHF
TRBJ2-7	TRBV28	CASSIAAETGDYEQYF
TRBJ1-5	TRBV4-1	CASSHHRGDSNQPQHF